A selection of T cell receptor beta chains follows, all from one sample in a study of blood T cell repertoires in COVID-19. Sequencing was performed with immunoSEQ multiplex PCR; in TCRdb, only in-frame clones are kept and a portion is missing. Here the sample spans about 120,000 clones, approximately 92% being singletons. Sequencing was carried out using peripheral blood. The receptors originated from a man between 65 and 85 years old with active or convalescent COVID-19. Each CDR3 is given without its conserved first and last residue. Each record gives: clone size, V gene, CDR3 protein. Size is omitted from some rows. Given values are once, few, many or a class for expanded clones.

>NA|TRBV7-6
ASSFGGTGPNTEAF
>NA|TRBV5-5
ASSRQQNTQETQY
>NA|TRBV9
ASSLQGPNEKLF
>NA|TRBV28
ASSLDTSEQY
>NA|TRBV11-2
ASSSLDRPGYT
>NA|TRBV2
ASLQSQETQY
>NA|TRBV6-4
ASRPEEGSNYGYT
>NA|TRBV19
ASSLQQGASSPLH
>NA|TRBV12-3/TRBV12-4
ASSIGEGYGYT
>few|TRBV3-1/TRBV3-2
ASSQYYEQY
>NA|TRBV28
ASTSTGDYSNQPQH
>NA|TRBV29-1
SAWTDSGNTIY
>NA|TRBV28
ASSPGTGSLV
>NA|TRBV21-1
ASTLPGLAVLGGIQY
>NA|TRBV3-1/TRBV3-2
ASSQSPSGDYEQY
>NA|TRBV27
ASSLRGGGTRSQETQY
>NA|TRBV15
ATSSRRWAGRGGEQY
>NA|TRBV28
AAMTGQGSRTNEKLF
>NA|TRBV6-1
ASSERWQSTADTQY
>few|TRBV19
ASSIRSRSVNTEAF
>NA|TRBV28
ASRQGPRQPQH
>NA|TRBV6-5
ASRNRGIWPIQY
>NA|TRBV2
ASSGDRGNYGYT
>NA|TRBV18
ASSPLRGRQAGNTIY
>NA|TRBV11-2
ASSLNRDHFSLNTEAF
>NA|TRBV2
ASTSGGTSRTGELF
>NA|TRBV3-1/TRBV3-2
ASRVAGAYEQY
>NA|TRBV7-6
ASSLGGAGNTEAF
>NA|TRBV2
ASSWPSGLAKNIQY
>NA|TRBV19
ASSIGVNTEAF
>NA|TRBV5-4
ASRADRDVGNYNEQF
>NA|TRBV6-5
ASKPLAGVPDTQY
>NA|TRBV19
ASSIEFSTNEKLF
>NA|TRBV2
ASSEGRLAGAETQY
>NA|TRBV24-1
ATSDKQGENYGYT
>NA|TRBV6-6
ASSLGGLNQPQH
>once|TRBV19
ASSAPGTSGTYEQY
>once|TRBV5-1
ASKRESIGEQF
>NA|TRBV7-9
ASSYGQGEY
>NA|TRBV28
ASRGFGGAHSGANVLT
>NA|TRBV28
ASSQQGFTYEQY
>NA|TRBV9
ASSGPEGSQF
>NA|TRBV25-1
ASKRGGGTGGNQPQH
>NA|TRBV10-3
ASRALAGPNTGELF
>NA|TRBV27
ASSSAGTGDTEAF
>NA|TRBV28
ASRGQGAKNEQF
>NA|TRBV24-1
ATSDPGLADYNEQF
>NA|TRBV19
ASSRQADNEKLF
>NA|TRBV7-2
ASRLGYEQY
>NA|TRBV29-1
SVVGHRGTETQY
>NA|TRBV4-2
ASSQSGGRTGELF
>NA|TRBV6-5
ASRGLAGGGATQY
>NA|TRBV7-9
ASSFKTAYEQY
>many|TRBV9
ASSPTGGKDTEAF